These 24 T cell receptor beta chains originate from one sample sequenced in a study of neoadjuvant anti-PD-1 for oral cavity cancer. The table came from immunoSEQ multiplex PCR; TCRdb's copy has only in-frame clones and leaves some out. The sample shows around 62,000 clones, 70% to 85% of them seen only once. Material: PBMCs, obtained before nivolumab (anti-PD-1) treatment. These receptors came from a person aged 40 to 85 with oral cavity squamous cell carcinoma.

The CDR3 reads CASSQGTTGQGAETQYF. CDR3 bases: TGCGCCAGCAGCCAAGGGACTACGGGACAGGGGGCAGAGACCCAGTACTTC. The chain uses TRBV4-1 and TRBJ2-5; 12 nucleotides match TRBD1. This CDR3 has 17 amino acids. The junction had 7 bases not matched to a gene; V was cut back by 1 base and J by 4 bases. The germline CDR1 and CDR2 sequences are MGHRA and YSYEKL.

The V call is TRBV5-4, the J call TRBJ1-2; tentative D call: TRBD1 (5 bases). Germline-derived CDR1 and CDR2 are SGHNT and YYREEE (reference sequence). Trimming left V 4 bases short and J 5 bases short, with 15 bases between. The CDR3 extends over 14 amino acids. CDR3 amino acids: CASSIRGILYGYTF. CDR3 in DNA: TGTGCCAGCAGCATAAGGGGTATCCTATATGGCTACACCTTC.

This clone turned up a few times. The V gene is TRBV10-3, the J gene TRBJ2-2; 7 nucleotides line up with TRBD1. The CDR3 is made up of 15 amino acids. Per the germline V gene, CDR1 is ENHRY and CDR2 is SYGVKD. V lost 6 bases, J lost 3 bases, and 7 bases stayed unmatched. The CDR3 here is CAIREGGLDTGELFF. CDR3 coding DNA: TGTGCCATCAGAGAAGGGGGCCTGGACACCGGGGAGCTGTTTTTT.

This chain uses TRBV6-5 with TRBJ1-5; no firm D call. The germline CDR1 and CDR2 sequences are MNHEY and SVGAGI. V was cut by 6 bases and J by 7 bases, with 16 bases left in between. The CDR3 contains 14 residues. In nucleotides, the CDR3 is TGTGCCAGCAGGACGGGAGGCGGTGGACAGCCCCAGCATTTT. This encodes CASRTGGGGQPQHF.

The rearrangement uses TRBV7-2 and TRBJ1-1; D unclear. Germline V CDR1 and CDR2: SGHTA, FQGNSA. This CDR3 is 11 amino acids long. Between the trimmed V and J ends, which lost 3 bases and 8 bases, there was a span of 7 bases. The DNA for the CDR3 is TGTGCCAGCAGCTTTATTGGAGAAGCTTTCTTT. Residues: CASSFIGEAFF. Supplemented by reference TRBV7-2 and TRBJ1-1, the full variable domain reads GAGVSQSPSNKVTEKGKDVELRCDPISGHTALYWYRQSLGQGLEFLIYFQGNSAPDKSGLPSDRFSAERTGGSVSTLTIQRTQQEDSAVYLCASSFIGEAFFGQGTRLTVV.

This clone was seen a few times. This chain uses TRBV5-6 with TRBJ2-7, with 8 bases identical to TRBD2. The germline V gene has CDR1 SGHDT and CDR2 YYEEEE. Trimming cost V 4 bases and J 5 bases; bases outside gene matches: 8. CDR3 length equals 14 residues. CDR3 nucleotide sequence: TGTGCCAGCAGCGGGGGGACTAGGGTAGACGAGCAGTACTTC. Translating gives CASSGGTRVDEQYF.

The table lists this clone with a count of one. The rearrangement uses TRBV2 and TRBJ1-6; tentative D call: TRBD1 (6 bases). The CDR3 runs to 14 residues. V dropped 9 bases and J dropped 5 bases, with 14 bases sitting between them. Germline CDR1 is SNHLY and CDR2 is FYNNEI. In DNA, the CDR3 is TGTGCCAGTACCAGGGGCCGGGATAATTCACCCCTCCACTTT. Amino acids: CASTRGRDNSPLHF.

The chain joins TRBV5-6 to TRBJ1-2; 9 bases are a match to TRBD1. In germline, CDR1 is SGHDT, CDR2 YYEEEE. The ends lost 0 bases at V and 11 bases at J; junction bases unmatched: 5. CDR3 length: 13 amino acids. CDR3 nucleotide sequence: TGTGCCAGCAGCTTGGCGACAGGGGGTGGTTACACCTTC. Its protein is CASSLATGGGYTF.

This chain joins TRBV10-3 and TRBJ1-1; possibly TRBD1 for D (6 bases). The CDR3 sequence is 11 residues long. Germline V gene sequence: CDR1 ENHRY, CDR2 SYGVKD. V lost 6 bases to trimming and J lost 7 bases, with 9 bases between them. In DNA form, the CDR3 reads TGTGCCATCAGGGGGACACATGAAGCTTTCTTT. Its translation: CAIRGTHEAFF.

This clone was seen more than once but under ten times. The rearrangement joins TRBV2 to TRBJ1-1, with a tentative D call TRBD1 (5 bases). Germline loops: CDR1 SNHLY, CDR2 FYNNEI. CDR3 length equals 12 residues. V lost 6 bases and J 8 bases, leaving 13 bases between the germline ends. CDR3 coding DNA: TGTGCCAGCAGAATGGGGGGTCTCGAAGCTTTCTTT. This translates into CASRMGGLEAFF.

The chain uses TRBV19 and TRBJ1-2; 9 positions match TRBD1. Germline V gene lookup returns CDR1 LNHDA and CDR2 SQIVND (reference sequence). The CDR3 sequence is 14 residues long. With V trimmed by 8 bases and J by 4 bases, 8 bases remained unmatched. Written as DNA, the CDR3 is TGTGCCAGTCATTGGACAGGGGAAAGCTATGGCTACACCTTC. It codes for CASHWTGESYGYTF.

This clone was picked up one time. The rearrangement joins TRBV5-5 to TRBJ2-4; TRBD1 is a possible D gene (6 bases). From germline, CDR1 is SGHKS and CDR2 YYEKEE (reference sequence). The CDR3 totals 17 residues. Trimming cost V 2 bases and J 0 bases, with 15 bases left between them. The CDR3 is CASSLFTGSLAKNIQYF. The CDR3 DNA sequence: TGTGCCAGCAGCTTATTCACAGGGAGCCTAGCCAAAAACATTCAGTACTTC.

V gene TRBV28 combines with J gene TRBJ1-1; the D is unclear. V dropped 2 bases and J dropped 9 bases, with 10 bases sitting between them. CDR3 size: 12 residues. CDR1 is MDHEN, CDR2 SYDVKM, per germline. CDR3: CASSLRAEKAFF. The CDR3 region has the DNA TGTGCCAGCAGTTTAAGGGCAGAAAAAGCTTTCTTT.

J is TRBJ2-3 and V is TRBV11-2; D is unresolved. Trimming pared 2 bases from V and 5 bases from J, leaving 17 bases between. The CDR3 is 16 amino acids. The germline gives CDR1 SGHAT, CDR2 FQNNGV. In nucleotides, the CDR3 is TGTGCCAGCAGCTTAAGGCAGGCCCCGAGTGGAGATACGCAGTATTTT. Amino acids: CASSLRQAPSGDTQYF. Based on the CDR3 plus reference TRBV11-2 and TRBJ2-3, the full variable domain is EAGVAQSPRYKIIEKRQSVAFWCNPISGHATLYWYQQILGQGPKLLIQFQNNGVVDDSQLPKDRFSAERLKGVDSTLKIQPAKLEDSAVYLCASSLRQAPSGDTQYFGPGTRLTVL.

The rearrangement joins TRBV5-5 to TRBJ1-4, with D uncertain. The CDR3 spans 12 residues. The V end lost 4 bases, the J end lost 7 bases, and 8 bases lay between the germline ends. Germline V gene sequence: CDR1 SGHKS, CDR2 YYEKEE (reference sequence). The CDR3 nucleotides read TGTGCCAGCAGCGAAATTACTGAAAAACTGTTTTTT. As protein: CASSEITEKLFF.

This clone has a single count. The rearrangement joins TRBV27 to TRBJ1-6; D is ambiguous. V was shortened by 8 bases and J by 0 bases, with 5 bases between the two germline ends. Looked up from germline, CDR1 is MNHEY and CDR2 is SMNVEV (reference sequence). The CDR3 totals 13 residues. The chain's CDR3 is CASSGSYNSPLHF. CDR3 sequence (DNA): TGTGCCAGCTCGGGCTCCTATAATTCACCCCTCCACTTT.

The V and J genes are TRBV6-1 and TRBJ2-7; 8 nucleotides match TRBD2. The junction had 7 bases not matched to a gene; V was cut back by 6 bases and J by 12 bases. Germline CDR1 reads MNHNS; CDR2 reads SASEGT. The CDR3 consists of 11 residues. DNA for the CDR3: TGTGCCAGCAGAACCGGACTAGCTACGTACTTC. As protein: CASRTGLATYF.

J is TRBJ2-6 and V is TRBV6-1, with D unresolved. V lost 2 bases and J lost 1, with 9 bases in between. The CDR3 runs to 16 residues. The V gene's germline CDR1 is MNHNS and CDR2 SASEGT. CDR3 sequence (DNA): TGTGCCAGCAGTGAAAGCAGGCCATCTGGGGCCAACGTCCTGACTTTC. Residues: CASSESRPSGANVLTF.

The rearrangement uses TRBV29-1 and TRBJ1-1; possible D gene TRBD1, 6 bases. The CDR3 has 11 amino acids. The V and J ends lost 7 bases and 7 bases respectively, with 13 bases between them. Germline CDR1 reads SQVTM; CDR2 reads ANQGSEA. The CDR3 sequence: CSGYRGFEAFF. In DNA, the CDR3 is TGCAGCGGGTATAGGGGGTTTGAAGCTTTCTTT. Looking up the rest from reference TRBV29-1 and TRBJ1-1 gives the full variable domain: SAVISQKPSRDICQRGTSLTIQCQVDSQVTMMFWYRQQPGQSLTLIATANQGSEATYESGFVIDKFPISRPNLTFSTLTVSNMSPEDSSIYLCSGYRGFEAFFGQGTRLTVV.

This clone was seen a handful of times. This chain connects TRBV10-1 to TRBJ1-1; D is unresolved. Trimming shortened V by 5 bases and J by 4 bases, and 14 bases separated the two germline ends. This CDR3 comprises 14 residues. Germline CDR1 reads WNHNN; CDR2 reads SYGVQD (reference sequence). The CDR3 sequence is CASSPRGIPTEAFF. The CDR3 DNA is TGCGCCAGCAGTCCAAGAGGGATCCCCACTGAAGCTTTCTTT.

In DNA form, the CDR3 reads TGTGCCAGCAGTTCCGGGACTAGCGGGGGCATAGAGCAGTTCTTC. Amino acid sequence: CASSSGTSGGIEQFF. The chain combines TRBV7-8 with TRBJ2-1, with 14 nucleotides matching TRBD2. The ends lost 6 bases at V and 10 bases at J; junction bases unmatched: 8. The CDR3 is 15 amino acids. Germline V lookup: CDR1 SGHVS, CDR2 FQNEAQ.

This clone has more than one count but fewer than ten. The rearrangement joins TRBV10-1 to TRBJ1-6; D call uncertain. Trimming removed 1 base at V and 8 bases at J, with 6 bases between. This CDR3 is 13 amino acids long. From germline, CDR1 is WNHNN and CDR2 SYGVQD (reference sequence). CDR3 nucleotide sequence: TGCGCCAGCAGTGAGTTGACGGATTCACCCCTCCACTTT. Its protein is CASSELTDSPLHF.

The chain uses TRBV4-1 and TRBJ1-2; perhaps TRBD1 as D (6 bases). The CDR3 consists of 14 residues. CDR1 MGHRA and CDR2 YSYEKL come from the germline V gene. V lost 0 bases to trimming and J lost 4 bases, with 9 bases between them. This CDR3 reads CASSQDQGGYGYTF. CDR3 nucleotide sequence: TGCGCCAGCAGCCAAGATCAAGGGGGCTATGGCTACACCTTC.

This clone was detected a few times. The V call is TRBV10-2, the J call TRBJ1-2; D not certain. CDR1 and CDR2 from the germline V gene are WSHSY and SAAADI. Trimming took 10 bases from V and 8 from J, leaving 23 bases between them. The CDR3 loop spans 14 amino acids. CDR3 coding DNA: TGCGCCACCTTTTCCGTGGCCAGCTTCTGGGGCTACACCTTC. Protein: CATFSVASFWGYTF.